The 20 T cell receptor beta chains given below trace back to one sample, sequenced in a study of T cells in women clearing cervical HPV infection. Sequencing was performed with immunoSEQ multiplex PCR; in TCRdb, only in-frame clones are kept and a portion is missing. The sample totals some 46,000 clones. Sequences were obtained from blood buffy coat. Receptors were obtained from a woman between 18 and 69 years old with a cervical HPV16 infection that either progressed to CIN3+ or cleared (not recorded which).

As to this clone: Sequence at one end of the junction differs from germline and may be a read error. Coverage ceases 3 residues before the CDR3 finishes, and the germline J gene fills in the end. V gene TRBV7-7 combines with J gene TRBJ2-7; 9 nucleotides line up with TRBD1. The germline V gene has CDR1 SSHAT and CDR2 FNYEAQ (reference sequence). This CDR3 region has 15 residues. The part of the CDR3 DNA that was read is TGTGCTAGCAGCAAAGGGGACAGGGATGGATACGAG. Translated: CASSKGDRDGYE. The entire CDR3 sequence reads CASSKGDRDGYEQYF.

A remark on this clone: The missing CDR3 end, 3 residues past where the read stops, is filled in from the germline J gene. V and J are TRBV6-2 or TRBV6-3 and TRBJ2-3; possible D gene TRBD2, 5 bases. V was cut by 7 bases and J by 2 bases, with 13 bases left in between. The CDR3 covers 14 residues. Per germline, CDR1 MNHEY and CDR2 SVGEGT. The CDR3 protein is CASNLRGYTDTQYF. The CDR3 DNA, read in part, is TGTGCCAGCAACCTTCGGGGATACACAGATACG.

Regarding this clone: The read halts 3 residues ahead of the CDR3 end, with the missing end drawn from the germline J gene. V usage is TRBV11-2 and J usage is TRBJ2-3; 7 nucleotides line up with TRBD2. Germline V gives CDR1 SGHAT, CDR2 FQNNGV. After removal of 6 bases from V and 5 bases from J, the junction contained 5 bases not matched to a gene. The length of the CDR3 is 13 residues. The sequenced CDR3 bases are TGTGCCAGCAGACCTGGGGGGGGAGATACG. Protein product: CASRPGGGDT. The CDR3 in full is CASRPGGGDTQYF.

Worth noting for this clone: Read data end 3 residues before the CDR3 end; the end is taken from the germline J gene. This chain links TRBV10-3 with TRBJ2-7, with 11 bases matching TRBD2. Per the germline V gene, CDR1 is ENHRY and CDR2 is SYGVKD. This CDR3 comprises 13 residues. V was pared by 8 bases and J by 4 bases, with 4 bases of the junction left unmatched. CDR3 DNA (partial): TGTGCCATCGGCCTAGCGGGGGGATACGAG. Its translation: CAIGLAGGYE. The whole CDR3 sequence reads CAIGLAGGYEQYF.

Of note for this clone: The DNA ends 3 residues before the CDR3 does, and the rest of the CDR3 is filled in from the germline J gene. This chain joins TRBV7-8 and TRBJ1-6, with D possibly matching TRBD1 (6 bases). This CDR3 is 14 amino acids long. Germline lookup yields CDR1 SGHVS and CDR2 FQNEAQ. V dropped 5 bases and J dropped 9 bases, with 14 bases sitting between them. CDR3 bases read: TGTGCCAGCAGCCTGGGACAAAGGGGTTCACCC. Its protein is CASSLGQRGSP. The whole CDR3 protein reads CASSLGQRGSPLHF.

Remarks on this clone: The CDR3 extends 3 residues past the end of the read, so its final part is completed from the germline J gene. V and J are TRBV7-9 and TRBJ2-1, with a tentative D call TRBD2 (5 bases). The CDR3 is 15 amino acids. Germline V gene sequence: CDR1 SEHNR, CDR2 FQNEAQ (reference sequence). The germline V and J ends were trimmed by 3 bases and 9 bases, with 18 bases remaining between them. The CDR3 is CASSFSTSYDGEQFF. CDR3 bases read: TGTGCCAGCAGCTTTTCCACTAGTTATGACGGTGAG.

As regards this clone: From the germline J gene comes the end of the CDR3, since the read stops 3 residues before it. V gene TRBV6-2 or TRBV6-3 combines with J gene TRBJ2-3, with 7 bases matching TRBD1. V shed 0 bases and J 4 bases; nucleotides not matched to a gene: 10. The CDR3 is made up of 17 amino acids. CDR1 is MNHEY and CDR2 is SVGEGT in the germline V gene. The sequenced CDR3 bases are TGTGCCAGCAGTTACTCGTCCAGGGGGTTTCTTGCAGATACG. This gives the protein CASSYSSRGFLADT. The full CDR3 protein reads CASSYSSRGFLADTQYF.

Comment on this clone: A read error may account for a junction end that differs from germline. From the germline J gene comes the end of the CDR3, since the read stops 3 residues before it. The same CDR3 arises from other DNA sequences in this sample as well. This chain joins TRBV5-1 and TRBJ1-3; a weak D match, TRBD1 (6 bases). Germline CDR1 and CDR2: SGHRS and YFSETQ. The CDR3 has 21 amino acids. The CDR3 reads CASSLAPPGLDSTNSGNTIYF. The covered CDR3 bases are TGCGCCAGCAGCTTGGCGCCACCCGGACTGGACAGCACCAACTCTGGAAACACT. The full variable domain, in which reference TRBV5-1 and TRBJ1-3 provide the parts outside the CDR3, is KAGVTQTPRYLIKTRGQQVTLSCSPISGHRSVSWYQQTPGQGLQFLFEYFSETQRNKGNFPGRFSGRQFSNSRSEMNVSTLELGDSALYLCASSLAPPGLDSTNSGNTIYFGEGSWLTVV.

Details on this clone: One junction end disagrees with the germline gene, perhaps due to a read error. The read comes to an end 3 residues before the CDR3 does, leaving the germline J gene to fill in the end. Other DNA sequences of this sample code for an identical CDR3. V is TRBV2 and J is TRBJ1-3; TRBD1 might be the D (5 bases). The germline gives CDR1 SNHLY, CDR2 FYNNEI. This CDR3 is built from 12 residues. CDR3 protein: CASNEEGNTIYF. The sequenced part of the CDR3 DNA is TGTGCCAGCAATGAAGAGGGGAACACC.

Concerning this clone: Coverage ceases 3 residues before the CDR3 finishes, and the germline J gene fills in the end. This rearrangement joins TRBV2 to TRBJ1-2; weak D call: TRBD1 (6 bases). The CDR3 has 14 residues. Trimming took 11 bases from V and 4 from J, leaving 20 bases between them. In germline, CDR1 is SNHLY, CDR2 FYNNEI. CDR3 in amino acids: CAGGGRDGIYGYTF. CDR3 bases read: TGTGCCGGGGGGGGCAGGGACGGCATCTATGGC. Complete variable domain (other parts from reference TRBV2 and TRBJ1-2): EPEVTQTPSHQVTQMGQEVILRCVPISNHLYFYWYRQILGQKVEFLVSFYNNEISEKSEIFDDQFSVERPDGSNFTLKIRSTKLEDSAMYFCAGGGRDGIYGYTFGSGTRLTVV.

In the case of this clone: Read sequence stops 3 residues before the CDR3 end, and the germline J gene provides the missing end. This chain uses TRBV27 with TRBJ2-1; TRBD2 matches at 10 bases. The junction had 9 bases not matched to a gene; V was cut back by 8 bases and J by 5 bases. The CDR3 loop spans 15 amino acids. The germline V gene has CDR1 MNHEY and CDR2 SMNVEV (reference sequence). CDR3 DNA, as far as it was read: TGTGCCAGCGGAGGCAGCGGGAGGGTCAACAATGAG. It codes for CASGGSGRVNNE. The whole CDR3 region reads CASGGSGRVNNEQFF.

Points on this clone: The read comes to an end 3 residues before the CDR3 does, leaving the germline J gene to fill in the end. V gene TRBV30 combines with J gene TRBJ2-4, with 12 bases that match TRBD1. The CDR3 has 14 residues. Germline V gives CDR1 GTSNPN, CDR2 SVGIG (reference sequence). CDR3 bases read: TGTGCCTGGAGTGGGGGACAGGGGGCCTATGGT. Its protein product is CAWSGGQGAYG. The whole CDR3 region reads CAWSGGQGAYGQYF.

As for this clone: The CDR3 end is not reached by the read, which stops 3 residues before it; the germline J gene fills it in. The gene calls are TRBV7-8 and TRBJ2-3; no definite D call. Germline V gene lookup returns CDR1 SGHVS and CDR2 FQNEAQ. The CDR3 runs 14 residues. The CDR3 protein is CASSLTSGPQPQYF. The sequenced CDR3 bases are TGTGCCAGCAGCTTAACGTCAGGCCCTCAGCCG.

In regard to this clone: The CDR3 end is not reached by the read, which stops 3 residues before it; the germline J gene fills it in. V is TRBV30 and J is TRBJ2-5; D may be TRBD1 (6 bases). Trimming took off 7 bases at V and 4 bases at J, with 13 bases between the two ends. The CDR3 runs 12 residues. Germline values: CDR1 GTSNPN, CDR2 SVGIG (reference sequence). CDR3 DNA (partial): TGTGCCTTGACCGTAGGGGGAGAGACC. It encodes CALTVGGET. The full CDR3 reads CALTVGGETQYF.

CDR3 loop: CASGLAGNGELFF. The part of the CDR3 DNA that was read is TGTGCCAGCGGATTAGCGGGGAACGGGGAG. This rearrangement joins TRBV2 to TRBJ2-2; TRBD2 matches at 8 bases. The CDR3 is cut off 3 residues early in the read; its end comes from the germline J gene. CDR1 and CDR2 (germline): SNHLY, FYNNEI. V lost 8 bases and J lost 7; bases outside the gene matches: 6. The CDR3 sequence is 13 residues long.

In the case of this clone: The read ends 3 residues early relative to the CDR3; the germline J gene fills the gap. The genes are TRBV2 and TRBJ2-7, with 8 bases identical to TRBD1. The CDR3 runs 14 residues. Germline V lookup: CDR1 SNHLY, CDR2 FYNNEI. V was pared by 4 bases and J by 2 bases, with 4 bases of the junction left unmatched. The CDR3 here is CASSGTGGPYEQYF. The DNA read from the CDR3 is TGTGCCAGCAGTGGTACAGGGGGGCCCTACGAG. The whole variable domain, filled in from reference TRBV2 and TRBJ2-7, reads EPEVTQTPSHQVTQMGQEVILRCVPISNHLYFYWYRQILGQKVEFLVSFYNNEISEKSEIFDDQFSVERPDGSNFTLKIRSTKLEDSAMYFCASSGTGGPYEQYFGPGTRLTVT.

Of note for this clone: With the read ending 3 residues before the CDR3 end, the germline J gene is used to fill in that end. The rearrangement joins TRBV7-2 to TRBJ2-3; tentatively, D is TRBD2 (7 bases). Germline V CDR1 and CDR2: SGHTA, FQGNSA. This CDR3 has 13 amino acids. CDR3: CASSPGGRETQYF. The CDR3 bases that were read are TGTGCCAGCAGCCCCGGGGGGCGAGAGACG.

As to this clone: The sequence runs out 3 residues before the end of the CDR3; the remainder is reconstructed from the germline J gene. The chain joins TRBV13 to TRBJ1-1; 7 bases are a match to TRBD1. The CDR3 has 14 amino acids. The V segment lost 8 bases and the J segment 5 bases; nucleotides outside the gene matches: 11. CDR1 and CDR2 (germline): PRHDT, FYEKMQ (reference sequence). The CDR3 here is CASGLTGRVTEAFF. CDR3 bases read: TGTGCCAGCGGATTGACAGGGCGGGTGACTGAA.

Remarks on this clone: Read coverage stops 3 residues before the CDR3 terminus; the germline J gene supplies the remainder. The chain combines TRBV18 with TRBJ1-2; 7 bases are a match to TRBD1. Germline loops: CDR1 KGHSH, CDR2 LQKENI. This CDR3 comprises 14 residues. CDR3 DNA, as far as it was read: TGTGCCAGCTCACCATCCGACAGGGCTGGCGGC. This encodes CASSPSDRAGG. The full CDR3 sequence reads CASSPSDRAGGYTF.

Points on this clone: From the germline J gene comes the end of the CDR3, since the read stops 3 residues before it. The chain carries TRBV7-2 and TRBJ1-1; weak D call: TRBD1 (6 bases). The CDR3 covers 12 residues. The V gene's germline CDR1 is SGHTA and CDR2 FQGNSA. The CDR3 DNA, read in part, is TGTGCCAGCAGCTTGCACAGGGCCCAA. Its translation: CASSLHRAQ. The complete CDR3 sequence is CASSLHRAQAFF.